These T cell receptor beta chains were read from a single sample in a study of identical twins. TCRdb independently ran MiXCR on the 5' RACE reads; one entry per CDR3 protein. This table holds a few hundred thousand distinct CDR3 sequences, more than 9% found once. The same sample was also used in a study of yellow fever vaccine responses in identical twins.

Sequencing input: PBMCs. Receptors originate from a woman under 30 in good health. Both conserved end residues are part of each CDR3. Some rows have no size entry. The others give once, few or many, or a class for an expanded clone.

size,V,J,CDR3
few,TRBV12-3/TRBV12-4,TRBJ2-5,CASRGLAGVETQYF
many,TRBV29-1,TRBJ2-7,CSVGQTREQYF
few,TRBV11-2,TRBJ2-3,CASSAYNTDTQYF
few,TRBV10-3,TRBJ2-2,CAIRKQGAGELFF
-,TRBV18,TRBJ2-2,CASSPGMTGELFF
-,TRBV5-4,TRBJ2-2,CASSWYVTWGQTNTGELFF
few,TRBV28,TRBJ2-7,CASSTTSTSVHEQYF
-,TRBV24-1,TRBJ2-1,CATSDEEKRERANEQFF
-,TRBV6-1,TRBJ2-7,CASRRDPLSSYEQYF
-,TRBV7-9,TRBJ2-1,CAGTSPGGQFF
-,TRBV20-1,TRBJ2-7,CSARDTRGYEQYF
few,TRBV29-1,TRBJ2-7,CSVVSGASYEQYF
many,TRBV11-2,TRBJ2-3,CATTPGQGTLNTQYF
many,TRBV11-3,TRBJ2-1,CASSSGGLYNEQFF
many,TRBV25-1,TRBJ2-7,CASSPGFTYEQYF
many,TRBV27,TRBJ2-7,CASSPGGDTYEQYF
-,TRBV24-1,TRBJ2-3,CATSSGRDTQYF
many,TRBV27,TRBJ2-5,CASSFGFEETQYF
-,TRBV9,TRBJ1-1,CASSPRTAMNTEAFF
-,TRBV29-1,TRBJ2-1,CSATGPSYNEQFF
few,TRBV29-1,TRBJ2-5,CSVYLTNYPYF
few,TRBV6-1,TRBJ1-2,CASRLTVELSGYTF
few,TRBV28,TRBJ1-6,CASSALRGSYNSPLHF
many,TRBV15,TRBJ1-5,CATSRADSNQPQHF
-,TRBV7-2,TRBJ2-1,CASSLVLGGTSNEQFF
few,TRBV27,TRBJ2-3,CASRDLTRGRKLDTQYF
-,TRBV20-1,TRBJ2-4,CSARRLSKAKNIQYF
-,TRBV12-5,TRBJ2-7,CASGSVGGLLGQYF
few,TRBV20-1,TRBJ2-1,CSARHSGQGGQFF
-,TRBV6-5,TRBJ2-5,CASSYSARGQETQYF
-,TRBV5-6,TRBJ2-2,CASSLDQVTGELFF
many,TRBV12-3/TRBV12-4,TRBJ2-7,CASSPGALYEQYF
-,TRBV6-5,TRBJ2-3,CASSYDDSFSSTDTQYF
-,TRBV20-1,TRBJ2-7,CSARFSGRNSYEQYF